Described below is a single TCR beta chain sequence and its context. Compared with germline, one end of the junction differs, possibly owing to a read error. This CDR3 has 12 residues. Germline V gene data show CDR1 as WSHSY and CDR2 as SAAADI. The record originates from a study of shared clonotypes between healthy human individuals. Method: immunoSEQ multiplex PCR; TCRdb's copy keeps in-frame clones and lacks some. Here the sample spans under 600,000 clones, roughly 98% being singletons. Terminally differentiated effector memory CD45RA+ cells were left out of the naive CD8 fraction, which was CD45RO-negative and positively selected for CCR7.

Sequences were obtained from naive CD8+ T cells sorted from blood. The receptor comes from a man younger than 40 in good health. The V and J genes are TRBV10-2 and TRBJ2-7; a possible D gene is TRBD1 (6 bases). CDR3 sequence reads: CASSDHQGQRYF. In DNA form, the CDR3 reads TGCGCCAGCAGTGATCATCAGGGGCAGAGGTACTTT.